The present T cell receptor (beta chain) was sequenced within a study of a mutant IDH1 vaccine in newly diagnosed glioma. About the study: Patients were started on vaccination 4-6 weeks after radiotherapy alone, or with temozolomide cycles. It was radiotherapy, temozolomide, or both that patients received previously, with most receiving both. Visits designated V12 and V13 were conducted at weeks 35 and 47, respectively.

As to time point: week 35, safety follow-up. Each dose of the vaccine consisted of 300 ug of mutant IDH1 20-mer peptide, with topical imiquimod. This CDR3 contains 15 residues. CDR1 SGHKS and CDR2 YYEKEE come from the germline V gene (reference sequence). Trimming stripped 0 bases from V and 4 bases from J, with 14 bases between. A note on this clone: Its specificity is not known.

Here immunoSEQ multiplex PCR was the method, and the copy in TCRdb shows in-frame clones only, minus some. The sample comprises some 60,000 clones, about 86% of which are singletons, and roughly 1.5% rests with the top ten. The chain uses TRBV5-5 and TRBJ2-7; D possibly corresponds to TRBD1 (6 bases). The sample in question was PBMCs, obtained from a glioma patient whose treatment included an IDH1 peptide vaccine. The TCR comes from a middle-aged man with glioma. This CDR3 reads CASSLEGRGRYEQYF. As DNA, the CDR3 is TGTGCCAGCAGCTTGGAGGGCAGGGGTAGGTACGAGCAGTACTTC.